A selection of T cell receptor beta chains follows, all from one sample in a study of shared T cell receptors in the human thymus. The repertoire was sequenced with immunoSEQ multiplex PCR; TCRdb's copy has only in-frame clones and lacks some. This table has hundreds of thousands of clones, roughly 85% appearing once. This sample also appeared in a second study, on human thymus T cells.

Material for sequencing was thymocytes. Receptor source: a girl under three years old with a congenital heart defect. Each CDR3 is given with its conserved first and last residue. A D gene is named only where the DNA matches it firmly. Size values are once, few and many counts, or a class for expanded clones, and some rows have none.

TRBJ2-3 | TRBV28 | TRBD2 | NA | CASSCPAGGTDTQYF | TGTGCCAGCAGTTGTCCGGCGGGGGGAACAGATACGCAGTATTTT
TRBJ1-2 | TRBV25-1 | NA | NA | CASRTGQPGIGYTF | TGTGCCAGCAGAACCGGACAGCCCGGGATAGGCTACACCTTC
TRBJ1-6 | TRBV12-5 | NA | once | CASGPPLLRGSSYNSPLHF | TGTGCTAGTGGTCCCCCTCTACTCAGGGGTAGCTCCTATAATTCACCCCTCCACTTT
TRBJ2-1 | TRBV7-2 | TRBD2 | NA | CASSLQAGELYNEQFF | TGTGCCAGCAGCCTACAAGCGGGGGAACTATACAATGAGCAGTTCTTC
TRBJ2-5 | TRBV5-6 | TRBD1 | NA | CASSTGGSETQYF | TGTGCCAGCAGCACAGGGGGCAGCGAGACCCAGTACTTC
TRBJ2-1 | TRBV5-6 | NA | once | CASSHTGHEQFF | TGTGCCAGCAGCCACACAGGGCATGAGCAGTTCTTC
TRBJ2-3 | TRBV18 | NA | NA | CASSPRLLRVSTDTQYF | TGTGCCAGCTCACCAAGACTCCTGCGGGTTAGCACAGATACGCAGTATTTT
TRBJ1-5 | TRBV9 | NA | NA | CASSVGGGGGSNQPQHF | TGTGCCAGCAGCGTAGGCGGGGGGGGCGGTAGCAATCAGCCCCAGCATTTT
TRBJ1-2 | TRBV5-1 | NA | once | CASSLNNQGINYGYTF | TGCGCCAGCAGCTTAAATAATCAGGGGATTAACTATGGCTACACCTTC
TRBJ1-2 | TRBV5-1 | NA | NA | CASRRQFLYGYTF | TGCGCCAGCAGACGCCAGTTCCTTTATGGCTACACCTTC
TRBJ2-7 | TRBV5-1 | NA | NA | CASSPTLGRPVYEQYF | TGCGCCAGCAGCCCTACCCTGGGCAGGCCCGTCTACGAGCAGTACTTC
TRBJ2-3 | TRBV2 | NA | NA | CASSVRTDTQYF | TGTGCCAGCAGTGTCCGGACAGATACGCAGTATTTT